The 7 T cell receptor beta chains reported below all come from one sample, sequenced in a study of shared clonotypes between healthy human individuals. The table came from immunoSEQ multiplex PCR; TCRdb's copy has only in-frame clones and leaves some out. The sample carries about half a million clones, approximately 78% recorded once. Sequencing used PBMCs. Receptors were obtained from a woman in her forties in good health. Some clones in this sample may be carry-over from other donors' samples.

The chain carries TRBV5-4 and TRBJ2-5, with TRBD2 as a possible D gene (7 bases). This CDR3 contains 14 residues. The germline V and J ends were trimmed by 2 bases and 5 bases, with 13 bases remaining between them. The V gene's germline CDR1 is SGHNT and CDR2 YYREEE (reference sequence). CDR3 loop: CASSFGGQGETQYF. Here the CDR3 DNA reads TGTGCCAGCAGCTTCGGGGGGCAGGGGGAGACCCAGTACTTC.

About this clone: This specimen includes other DNA sequences encoding the same CDR3. This chain uses TRBV29-1 with TRBJ1-1, with 10 bases aligning to TRBD1. Per germline, CDR1 SQVTM and CDR2 ANQGSEA. The ends lost 6 bases at V and 3 bases at J; junction bases unmatched: 1. This CDR3 comprises 12 residues. The CDR3 coding sequence is TGCAGCGTCGGGACAGGGGACACTGAAGCTTTCTTT. This translates into CSVGTGDTEAFF. Complete variable domain (other parts from reference TRBV29-1 and TRBJ1-1): SAVISQKPSRDICQRGTSLTIQCQVDSQVTMMFWYRQQPGQSLTLIATANQGSEATYESGFVIDKFPISRPNLTFSTLTVSNMSPEDSSIYLCSVGTGDTEAFFGQGTRLTVV.

The chain joins TRBV6-5 to TRBJ1-2; 10 bases line up with TRBD1. This CDR3 contains 11 residues. Germline loops: CDR1 MNHEY, CDR2 SVGAGI. V lost 11 bases and J lost 6; bases outside the gene matches: 3. The CDR3 DNA is TGTGCCGTCGACAGGGGGCATGGCTACACCTTC. Translated, it gives CAVDRGHGYTF.

The chain links TRBV10-3 to TRBJ2-7; 7 bases line up with TRBD2. The CDR3 runs 15 residues. Germline assignment: CDR1 ENHRY and CDR2 SYGVKD. With 8 bases clipped from V and 0 bases from J, the junction kept 10 bases outside the gene matches. The CDR3 reads CAIGGGPGSSYEQYF. CDR3 coding DNA: TGTGCCATCGGGGGAGGGCCAGGGAGCTCCTACGAGCAGTACTTC.

Concerning this clone itself: A far larger clone is one nucleotide away, so this likely arose from a read error. The chain employs TRBV30 and TRBJ2-2; D is possibly TRBD2 (6 bases). The CDR3 covers 15 residues. Germline V gene sequence: CDR1 GTSNPN, CDR2 SVGIG (reference sequence). The CDR3 sequence is CAWSGSSRDTGEPFF. Here the CDR3 DNA reads TGTGCCTGGAGTGGCAGCTCGCGGGATACCGGGGAGCCGTTTTTT.

The chain links TRBV27 to TRBJ2-3; D is perhaps TRBD1 (5 bases). The V gene's germline CDR1 is MNHEY and CDR2 SMNVEV (reference sequence). The CDR3 runs to 16 residues. Trimming took 11 bases from V and 14 from J, leaving 35 bases between them. The CDR3 region has the DNA TGTGCCCTAGGGGCGGATAGACTCACCCCTCCTGAGATCGTGTATTTT. Translated: CALGADRLTPPEIVYF.

The V call is TRBV5-4, the J call TRBJ2-2; tentative D call: TRBD1 (5 bases). Germline lookup yields CDR1 SGHNT and CDR2 YYREEE (reference sequence). Between the trimmed V and J ends, which lost 2 bases and 0 bases, there was a span of 11 bases. This CDR3 spans 16 amino acids. As DNA, the CDR3 is TGTGCCAGCAGCTTCAAAGGGGTCGCGAACACCGGGGAGCTGTTTTTT. It translates to CASSFKGVANTGELFF.